This T cell receptor (beta chain) was sequenced during a study of T cells in localized non-small cell lung cancer. Broader study findings: T cell clonality was highest in uninvolved adjacent lung, above tumor. Sequencing covered just one tumor region, so heterogeneity cannot be ruled out.

As to this clone: Its antigen is currently unknown.

Generated by immunoSEQ multiplex PCR, the TCRdb table keeps only in-frame clones and is missing some. The data contain around 83,000 clones, roughly 87% of them singletons. V lost 5 bases and J lost 1, with 8 bases in between. Germline values: CDR1 KGHSH, CDR2 LQKENI. CDR3 size: 13 residues. This sample comprised peripheral blood, obtained before any cancer treatment. The receptor was derived from a man aged 35-69 years with stage I squamous cell lung carcinoma. This chain connects TRBV18 to TRBJ1-1; D not resolved. The chain's CDR3 is CASSAAENTEAFF. CDR3 sequence (DNA): TGTGCCAGCTCAGCCGCAGAGAACACTGAAGCTTTCTTT.